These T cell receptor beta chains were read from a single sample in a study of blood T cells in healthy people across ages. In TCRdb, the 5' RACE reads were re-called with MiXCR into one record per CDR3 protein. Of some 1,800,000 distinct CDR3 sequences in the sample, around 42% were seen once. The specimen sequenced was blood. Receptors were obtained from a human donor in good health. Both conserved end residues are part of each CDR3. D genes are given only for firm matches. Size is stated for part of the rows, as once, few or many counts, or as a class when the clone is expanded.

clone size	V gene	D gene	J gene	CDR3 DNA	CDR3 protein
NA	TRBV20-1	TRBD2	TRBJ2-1	TGCAGTGCTAGCCCCCCTATTCTAGCGGGGGGCCCACTCATACACAATGAGCAGTTCTTC	CSASPPILAGGPLIHNEQFF
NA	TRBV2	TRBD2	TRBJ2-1	TGTGCCAGCAGTGTCCCTAGCGGGGTTGATGAGCAGTTCTTC	CASSVPSGVDEQFF
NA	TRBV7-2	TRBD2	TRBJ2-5	TGTGCCAGCAGCTCCGCGGGGGTGAGGGGAGAGACCCAGTACTTC	CASSSAGVRGETQYF
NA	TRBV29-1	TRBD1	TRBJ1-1	TGCAGCGGCCGGACAGGGGTTGGGACTGAAGCTTTCTTT	CSGRTGVGTEAFF
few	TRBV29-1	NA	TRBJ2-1	TGCAGCGTTGGTAGGCTTGGGGAGCAGTTCTTC	CSVGRLGEQFF
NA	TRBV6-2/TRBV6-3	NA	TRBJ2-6	TGTGCCAGCAGTTTACAGGCTATGAGGGCCAACGTCCTGACTTTC	CASSLQAMRANVLTF
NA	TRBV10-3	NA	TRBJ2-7	TGTGCCATCGCACTGTCTGGGATTGAATACGAGCAGTACTTC	CAIALSGIEYEQYF
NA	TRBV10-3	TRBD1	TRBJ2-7	TGTGCCATCAGTGACCCCGACAGGGGCGACGAGCAGTACTTC	CAISDPDRGDEQYF
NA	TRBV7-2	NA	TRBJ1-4	TGTGCCAGCAGCTTACTGGGGCCCGACTTTGCAACTAATGAAAAACTGTTTTTT	CASSLLGPDFATNEKLFF
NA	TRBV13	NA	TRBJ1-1	TGTGCCAGCAGCCCCTTCCGGGGGGGTGAAGCTTTCTTT	CASSPFRGGEAFF
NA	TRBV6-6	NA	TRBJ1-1	TGTGCCAGCAGTGGCCAGGGTGTCATCGGTGAAGCTTTCTTT	CASSGQGVIGEAFF
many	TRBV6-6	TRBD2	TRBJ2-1	TGTGCCAGCACCCAGCGACTAGCGGGGGCCGGGGGTGAGCAGTTCTTC	CASTQRLAGAGGEQFF
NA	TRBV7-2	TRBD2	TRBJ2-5	TGTGCCAGCAGCTTAGTAGGACTAGCGGGGGGAAAAGAGACCCAGTACTTC	CASSLVGLAGGKETQYF
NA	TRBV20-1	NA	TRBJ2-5	TGCAGTGCTAGAGAAGGGCGCGGGGTTGAGACCCAGTACTTC	CSAREGRGVETQYF
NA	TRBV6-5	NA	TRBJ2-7	TGTGCCAGCAGCGAGGGGCAGGCCACCTACGAGCAGTACTTC	CASSEGQATYEQYF
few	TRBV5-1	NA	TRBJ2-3	TGCGCCAGCAGCTTCTATTCGACAGAGAGCACAGATACGCAGTATTTT	CASSFYSTESTDTQYF
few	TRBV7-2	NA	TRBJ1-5	TGTGCCAGCAGCGCCCCCGGGACCAATCAGCCCCAGCATTTT	CASSAPGTNQPQHF
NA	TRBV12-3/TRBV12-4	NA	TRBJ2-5	TGTGCCAGCAGTTTATTATTCGGCAGGGTGGAGACCCAGTACTTC	CASSLLFGRVETQYF
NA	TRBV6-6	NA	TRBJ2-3	TGTGCCAGCAGCTCATTCAGGGATACGCAGTATTTT	CASSSFRDTQYF
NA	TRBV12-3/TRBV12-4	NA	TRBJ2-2	TGTGCCAGTTTCAGGGTCGCCGGGGAGCTGTTTTTT	CASFRVAGELFF
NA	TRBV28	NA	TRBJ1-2	TGTGCCAGCACTTTTGCTGGGCGAGGCTACACCTTC	CASTFAGRGYTF
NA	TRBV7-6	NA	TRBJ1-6	TGTGCCAGCAGCTTACATGGCATTCGCAATTCACCCCTCCACTTT	CASSLHGIRNSPLHF
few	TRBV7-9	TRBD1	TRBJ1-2	TGTGCCAGCAGCTCCCGACCGGGACAGGGCTATGGCTACACCTTC	CASSSRPGQGYGYTF
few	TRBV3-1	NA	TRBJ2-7	TGTGCCAGCTCGACAGCTTCGTCCTTCTCCTACGAGCAGTACTTC	CASSTASSFSYEQYF
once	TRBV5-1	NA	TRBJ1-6	TGCGCCAGCAGCAGGGAGGGACACTTCGGATCACCCCTCCACTTT	CASSREGHFGSPLHF
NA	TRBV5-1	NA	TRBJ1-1	TGCGCCAGTAGCCCTCTGGGGGGGGGCAAGAACACTGAAGCTTTCTTT	CASSPLGGGKNTEAFF
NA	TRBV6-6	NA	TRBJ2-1	TGTGCCAGCGTTGGTACAGGTTTATCCAATGAGCAGTTCTTC	CASVGTGLSNEQFF
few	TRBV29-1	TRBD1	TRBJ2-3	TGCAGCGGAACAGGGGCCACTTCACTAGATACGCAGTATTTT	CSGTGATSLDTQYF
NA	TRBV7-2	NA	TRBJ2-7	TGTGCCAGCAGCTCAGACGGGGGCCTAATCTACGAGCAGTACTTC	CASSSDGGLIYEQYF
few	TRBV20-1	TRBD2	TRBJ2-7	TGCAGTGCTAGAGAGGGAGGGCCCTACGAGCAGTACTTC	CSAREGGPYEQYF
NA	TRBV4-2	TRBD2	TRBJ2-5	TGTGCCAGCAGCCAAGATAGTACGTCTAGCGGCGGGACCCAGTACTTC	CASSQDSTSSGGTQYF
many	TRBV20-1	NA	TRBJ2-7	TGCAGTGCTAGAGATTCGGGCGGCTACGAGCAGTACTTC	CSARDSGGYEQYF
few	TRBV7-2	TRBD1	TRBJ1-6	TGTGCCAGCAGCTTACGCGACAGGGTGGGGTCACCCCTCCACTTT	CASSLRDRVGSPLHF
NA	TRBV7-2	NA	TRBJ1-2	TGTGCCAGCAGCCCGCTCCAGGGGAGGAACTATGGCTACACCTTC	CASSPLQGRNYGYTF
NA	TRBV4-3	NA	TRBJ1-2	TGCGCCAGCAACCAGGCCCTGGGAGGGGCGAGTGGCTACACCTTC	CASNQALGGASGYTF
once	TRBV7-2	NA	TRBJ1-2	TGTGCCAGCAGCTGGAGAACAGGATCCTCTAACTATGGCTACACCTTC	CASSWRTGSSNYGYTF
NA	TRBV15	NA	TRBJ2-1	TGTGCCACCAGCGTGATGTCCTACAATGAGCAGTTCTTC	CATSVMSYNEQFF
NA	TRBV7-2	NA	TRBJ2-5	TGTGCCAGCAGCCCCCTCGGTAGGAGAGAGACCCAGTACTTC	CASSPLGRRETQYF
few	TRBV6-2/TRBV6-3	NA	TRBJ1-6	TGTGCCAGCAGTTACTCGAATCCTTTGGGTTCACCCCTCCACTTT	CASSYSNPLGSPLHF
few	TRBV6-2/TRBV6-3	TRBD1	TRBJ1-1	TGTGCCAGCAGACGGACAGGGCCTGAAGCTTTCTTT	CASRRTGPEAFF